This TCR beta chain stems from a study of cytomegalovirus exposure and HLA in healthy donors (TCRdb year 2017). At the level of the whole study: In an earlier analysis of fewer than 750 of the donors, 250 to 300 Gb of sequence data and about 110 million unique TCR beta sequences from approximately 180 million T cells were reported. Among under 450 genotyped donors of the cohort, an average of around 240,000 unique TCR beta nucleotide sequences were sequenced per donor, roughly a sixth of them non-productive. The number of typed donors differed by locus: roughly 629-630 for A, B, C, DRB1 and DQB1; approximately 530 for DQA1; approximately 600 for DPA1; and about 450 for DPB1. Both class I and class II loci were covered by HLA typing, at four-digit resolution. Of the roughly 410 genotyped donors, more than 75% were placed in the genetic ancestry cluster associated with self-reported Caucasian donors. All discovery cohort repertoires had been generated on a single sequencing platform. In a later genetic analysis, genome-wide SNP genotypes for about three fifths of the roughly 670 donors were used, and that subset was treated as a discovery cohort. An early release covering roughly 600 HLA-typed donors comprised 250 to 350 gigabases of sequencing data and around 80 million unique TCR sequences. Rather than drawing on any new phenotypic data, the later analysis identified candidate immune exposures from TCR beta sequences and the way those sequences occurred across donors. Because of strong linkage in the cohort, roughly five DR-DQ haplotypes were treated as single units for association and clustering. To study patterns of TCR occurrence, a later analysis re-analyzed previously published TCR beta repertoires from 600 to 750 donors and added high-resolution HLA genotyping. An earlier analysis of fewer than 750 of the donors used high-throughput TCR beta sequencing to judge whether each TCR beta V gene segment behaved as functional or pseudogenic. Using immunosequencing, the study profiled T cell repertoires from 500 to 800 subjects and related those repertoires to cytomegalovirus serostatus. Donor age, sex, ethnicity and CMV serostatus were collected together with the repertoire data. Along with the roughly 670-subject first cohort, a separate validation cohort of over a hundred different subjects was used. The study aimed to test whether signatures of past pathogen exposure could be identified by cataloging public T cell receptors. High-throughput TCR immunosequencing, statistical association of individual TCRs with disease status, and machine learning were combined to predict cytomegalovirus infection status. The paper as a whole reports these results and caveats: The 87-base-pair reads could not distinguish some IMGT-functional V segments, including TRBV6-2 and TRBV6-3, so those segments were excluded. Specific HLA alleles were associated with 15,000 to 20,000 TCR beta sequences at a false discovery rate of 0.05 in a later analysis. Compared with the approximately 710-donor mean, donors in an Asian-associated ancestry cluster had fewer N-insertions in productive TCRs, according to a later genetic analysis. A later genetic analysis associated a missense DCLRE1C variant with V-gene and J-gene trimming of TCR beta chains, and an independent cohort replicated the association. It was suggested by the authors that the approach could potentially be generalized to other disease states and immunological phenotypes. The presence/absence analyses assumed that sequencing depth was roughly uniform across donors, and that assumption may not be true. Because counts were too low, roughly 17 rarely observed V segments, including chromosome 9 orphons, were left out of the earlier analysis of several hundred of the donors. Assigning TCR associations to individual alleles was difficult when HLA alleles, especially DR and DQ, strongly co-occurred. The study listed 150 to 200 TCR beta chains as associated with cytomegalovirus. A few of the identified cytomegalovirus-associated TCR beta chains were confirmed in vitro to be specific for cytomegalovirus antigens. A later analysis reported that several top co-occurrence clusters appeared linked to parvovirus B19, influenza, CMV and Epstein-Barr virus. Most TCR sequences were observed very rarely across donors, whereas some public TCRs were present in many individuals. Most CMV-associated TCR beta chains appeared to be HLA-restricted in a later analysis, and the HLA associations seemed to be driven largely by CMV exposure. Because HLA typing was unavailable for some donors at each locus, only the typed subset was used in association tests. In a later analysis, HLA-associated TCR beta chains were found to be more clonally expanded and to have lower generation probabilities than equally common non-associated chains. In a later analysis, TCR association rates were found to vary across HLA loci, with the most associated TCRs seen for DRB1 alleles and the fewest for HLA-C alleles. Linkage disequilibrium might explain the correlated functional status among segregating V segments, but an unknown experimental factor could not be ruled out. Only TCR beta chains were sequenced in this cohort, and the absence of alpha or paired-chain data limited detectable features. A further reported finding was that TCR beta sequences accurately predicted the HLA-A and HLA-B alleles for most subjects in the first cohort. In an earlier analysis of 587 of the donors, most TCR beta V segments were observed in productive rearrangements about 90% or about 30% of the time, broadly matching IMGT annotations. CMV serostatus was the only immune exposure information available for the cohort. The sequencing pipeline was judged likely to have produced a cluster of highly shared sequence variants as a technical artifact. The classifier was reported to diagnose cytomegalovirus status with high specificity and sensitivity in both the original cohort and the validation cohort.

The cohort comprised around 700 healthy bone marrow donors. At the time of sampling, all cohort members were nominally healthy, though unrecorded immune exposures were likely present. The donor tested CMV seronegative and was one of the 352 seronegative cohort members. A peripheral blood sample was provided by each donor, and peripheral blood mononuclear cells were used for TCR beta sequencing. Genomic DNA extraction from the blood cell samples was performed with the Qiagen DNeasy Blood Extraction Kit. As for this clone: This clone's antigen is unknown. No clone much larger than this one lies a single base away; base qualities are absent.

The method behind the library was the immunoSEQ multiplex PCR assay. A mixture of 60 forward primers for TCR Vbeta segments and 13 reverse primers for TCR Jbeta segments was used in the multiplex PCR. Amplification of the CDR3 region of rearranged TCR beta genes was performed with a multiplex PCR assay on genomic DNA. The Illumina HiSeq System was used to sequence the amplified TCR beta libraries as 87-base-pair reads. Concerning the study's data processing: Across the 670 or so repertoires, a later analysis counted around 80 million unique TCR beta chains, approximately 10 million of which were shared by at least two donors. Raw reads were error-corrected and collapsed into unique sequences by a nearest-neighbor algorithm in which closely related sequences were merged to remove PCR and sequencing errors. Alignment of CDR3 sequences to IMGT reference sequences was used to assign V, D and J gene segments. For a sequence to be retained, a match of at least six nucleotides was required to both a V gene segment and a J gene segment. A rearrangement was called productive if the CDR3 had no stop codons and remained in frame with V and J, and every other rearrangement was called non-productive. CDR3 was defined by IMGT convention, running from the second conserved V-encoded cysteine to the conserved J-encoded phenylalanine. Sequences without an unambiguous match to a single V gene segment were excluded from the earlier analysis of about 600 of the donors. An earlier analysis of fewer than 750 of the donors called V segments functional above 56.7% productive rearrangements and segregating when the between-donor standard deviation exceeded 5%. To diagnose cytomegalovirus status from the catalog of TCR beta chain sequences, a statistical classification framework was built. In a later analysis, V and J genes were assigned by comparing TCR nucleotide sequences against IMGT/GENE-DB human TR gene sequences. Using the TCRdist pipeline, a later analysis assigned CDR3 sequences along with most-parsimonious VDJ recombination scenarios. In a later analysis, each TCR beta chain was defined by its CDR3 amino acid sequence together with its V-gene family, and reads lacking a unique V-gene family were excluded. A later analysis removed over 500 highly shared, low-generation-probability nucleotide sequences to deal with suspected cross-contamination and a sequencing artifact. In a later analysis, a clonal expansion index was calculated for each public chain from normalized within-repertoire ranks of inferred template counts. In a later analysis, generation probabilities were computed with a VDJ recombination model fitted to out-of-frame rearrangements, and the resulting probabilities were checked against IGoR. Hypergeometric tests were used in a later analysis to score TCR-TCR, TCR-HLA and TCR-CMV co-occurrence, with a repertoire-size bias correction applied to the TCR pairs. False discovery rates were estimated in a later analysis by permuting HLA or CMV assignments 20 times. In a later analysis, co-occurring TCRs were grouped using DBSCAN, and TCRdist sequence similarity was added for clustering within HLA-allele-positive subsets. Repertoires with fewer than 30,000 or more than 120,000 public chains were left out of co-occurrence clustering, as were roughly five repertoires with anomalous nucleotide sharing. TCRdb retrieved this table from immuneACCESS and kept in-frame rearrangements only. Not all clones are present; in checked studies, unresolved V genes account for under half, and no reason is known for the remainder. That table supplies the V and J calls and clone size; D and trimming were determined from the DNA. The sample records around 120,000 clones, around 80% of which are singletons. The leading ten clones occupy 0.2% to 0.3% of the sample.

CDR3 length: 12 amino acids, cysteine to phenylalanine. The CDR3 DNA has 36 bases and is translated from base 1. Per the germline V gene, SGDLS is the CDR1 and YYNGEE is the CDR2. The V end loses 7 bases and the J end loses 2 bases, and a stretch of 9 bases separates them. This receptor was identified in a man between 50 and 59 years old in good health and CMV-seronegative. The sample comprised PBMCs. In this chain, TRBV9 is recombined with TRBJ1-1; TRBD1 might be the D gene, on 5 matching bases. The CDR3 region reads CASGGSNTEAFF. The DNA sequence is given as TGTGCCAGCGGGGGGTCTAACACTGAAGCTTTCTTT.